This TCR beta chain was documented in a study of blood T cell repertoires in COVID-19. Sequencing was performed with immunoSEQ multiplex PCR; in TCRdb, only in-frame clones are kept and a portion is missing. The sample records 250,000 to 350,000 clones, more than 70% being singletons. This clone was detected once. The CDR3 has 20 amino acids. The V gene lost 3 bases and the J gene lost 3 bases, with 29 bases spanning the gap. Per the germline V gene, CDR1 is LGHNA and CDR2 is YNFKEQ. Sequences were obtained from peripheral blood. V and J are TRBV4-2 and TRBJ2-5, with D maybe TRBD2 (6 bases). This TCR was recovered from a woman aged 45-65 years with acute or convalescent COVID-19. CDR3 in DNA: TGTGCCAGCAGCCAGAAAAGCCCTGGTATCTTGCGGGGTTCAAAAGAGACCCAGTACTTC. This translates into CASSQKSPGILRGSKETQYF.